The clone carrying this T cell receptor beta chain occurred once. Produced via immunoSEQ multiplex PCR; TCRdb's table is partial and in-frame only. The sample consists of approximately 190,000 clones, approximately 90% of them appearing once. These data originate in a study of control samples from healthy donors and cancer patients. V lost 3 bases to trimming and J lost 8 bases; unmatched junction nucleotides: 2. Germline V gene lookup returns CDR1 GTSNPN and CDR2 SVGIG (reference sequence). The CDR3 is made up of 11 amino acids. Sequenced: blood. This receptor was identified in a man between 25 and 39 years old in good health. This sequence joins TRBV30 and TRBJ1-2; TRBD1 matches 8 bases. The CDR3 here is CAWRDRVGYTF. The CDR3 DNA follows: TGTGCCTGGAGGGACAGGGTCGGCTACACCTTC.